Each of the 12 T cell receptor beta chains below was sequenced from the same sample in a study of blood T cell repertoires in COVID-19. Only in-frame clones appear in the TCRdb table, and some are missing; sequencing was by immunoSEQ multiplex PCR. The table includes just over 60,000 clones, approximately 79% detected once. Sequencing input: peripheral blood. These receptor sequences come from a woman older than 75 with active or convalescent COVID-19.

The V and J genes are TRBV5-1 and TRBJ2-5, with 10 bases that match TRBD2. The CDR3 covers 16 residues. V trimming: 0 bases; J trimming: 2 bases; junction bases outside the gene matches: 4. The germline V gene has CDR1 SGHRS and CDR2 YFSETQ. As DNA, the CDR3 is TGCGCCAGCAGCTTGGCTAGCGGGGGCCTTCAAGAGACCCAGTACTTC. It encodes CASSLASGGLQETQYF.

The V call is TRBV27, the J call TRBJ1-5; D unclear. Germline V CDR1 and CDR2: MNHEY, SMNVEV (reference sequence). This CDR3 region has 13 residues. Trimming shortened V by 2 bases and J by 7 bases, and 9 bases separated the two germline ends. The CDR3 protein is CASSLEVKQPQHF. As DNA, the CDR3 is TGTGCCAGCAGTTTAGAGGTTAAGCAGCCCCAGCATTTT.

This clone came up a few times. The genes are TRBV7-3 and TRBJ2-1; a weak D match, TRBD2 (6 bases). Germline CDR1 and CDR2: SGHTA and FQGTGA. The CDR3 totals 15 residues. The V end lost 5 bases, the J end lost 4 bases, and 15 bases lay between the germline ends. CDR3 nucleotide sequence: TGTGCCAGCAGCCGCCATGGCGGGAAGTACAATGAGCAGTTCTTC. This codes for CASSRHGGKYNEQFF.

This clone has ten or more counts. CDR3 loop: CASSQALAGSKYEQYF. The CDR3 nucleotides read TGCGCCAGCAGCCAAGCCCTAGCGGGGAGCAAATACGAGCAGTACTTC. V gene TRBV4-1 combines with J gene TRBJ2-7, with TRBD2 matching over 9 bases. J lost 4 bases, V lost 1 base, and 8 bases had no gene match. Germline V gene data show CDR1 as MGHRA and CDR2 as YSYEKL. The CDR3 covers 16 residues.

In its sample, this clone was seen once. CDR3 loop: CASSLEPTGELFF. The CDR3 nucleotides read TGCGCCAGCAGCTTGGAGCCGACCGGGGAGCTGTTTTTT. The J gene is TRBJ2-2, the V gene TRBV5-1, with D uncertain. CDR3 size: 13 residues. The germline V gene encodes CDR1 SGHRS and CDR2 YFSETQ. The V and J ends lost 0 bases and 5 bases respectively, with 5 bases between them.

The chain joins TRBV7-9 to TRBJ2-2; no clear D gene. Trimming removed 4 bases at V and 0 bases at J, with 12 bases between. From germline, CDR1 is SEHNR and CDR2 FQNEAQ (reference sequence). This CDR3 comprises 16 residues. CDR3 in amino acids: CASSSLQASNTGELFF. The CDR3 coding sequence is TGTGCCAGCAGCTCACTGCAGGCCTCGAACACCGGGGAGCTGTTTTTT. Full variable domain (remainder filled in from reference TRBV7-9 and TRBJ2-2): DTGVSQNPRHKITKRGQNVTFRCDPISEHNRLYWYRQTLGQGPEFLTYFQNEAQLEKSRLLSDRFSAERPKGSFSTLEIQRTEQGDSAMYLCASSSLQASNTGELFFGEGSRLTVL.

V usage is TRBV9 and J usage is TRBJ1-4; 7 bases agree with TRBD1. J was trimmed by 4 bases and V by 6 bases; bases with no gene match: 9. This CDR3 contains 15 residues. The germline CDR1 and CDR2 sequences are SGDLS and YYNGEE. The CDR3 reads CASNSLGQVNEKLFF. The CDR3 nucleotides read TGTGCCAGCAACTCCTTAGGACAGGTTAATGAAAAACTGTTTTTT.

The rearrangement joins TRBV7-9 to TRBJ2-7, with 9 bases fitting TRBD1. From germline, CDR1 is SEHNR and CDR2 FQNEAQ (reference sequence). This CDR3 is 13 amino acids long. The ends lost 7 bases at V and 4 bases at J; junction bases unmatched: 5. DNA of the CDR3: TGTGCCAGCAACACACAGGGGGCGTACGAGCAGTACTTC. Translated, it gives CASNTQGAYEQYF.

This clone was observed once. V usage is TRBV11-2 and J usage is TRBJ1-6; 8 bases agree with TRBD1. The CDR3 is made up of 15 amino acids. CDR1 and CDR2 from the germline V gene are SGHAT and FQNNGV. Trimming at V came to 5 bases and at J to 11 bases, leaving 11 bases not matched to a gene. As DNA, the CDR3 is TGTGCCAGCAGCCGCCGGACAGGGATTATGACACCCCTCCACTTT. This codes for CASSRRTGIMTPLHF.

The V and J genes are TRBV6-5 and TRBJ2-7; 8 nucleotides agree with TRBD2. The junction had 3 bases not matched to a gene; V was cut back by 5 bases and J by 3 bases. This CDR3 contains 13 residues. CDR1 and CDR2 (germline): MNHEY, SVGAGI. Here the CDR3 reads CASSREGSYEQYF. CDR3 in DNA: TGTGCCAGCAGTCGGGAGGGGAGCTACGAGCAGTACTTC.

The V and J genes are TRBV6-4 and TRBJ2-2; tentatively, D is TRBD2 (5 bases). CDR3 length equals 16 residues. Per germline, CDR1 MRHNA and CDR2 SNTAGT. Trimming pared 4 bases from V and 3 bases from J, leaving 15 bases between. The CDR3 is CASSGGIGFDTGELFF. The CDR3 coding sequence is TGTGCCAGCAGTGGAGGGATAGGTTTCGACACCGGGGAGCTGTTTTTT.

The gene calls are TRBV7-3 and TRBJ2-1; the match to TRBD1 covers 11 bases. The germline gives CDR1 SGHTA, CDR2 FQGTGA. With 3 bases clipped from V and 9 bases from J, the junction kept 7 bases outside the gene matches. The CDR3 runs 15 residues. The CDR3 loop reads CASSFGTGGFTEQFF. The CDR3 region has the DNA TGTGCCAGCAGCTTCGGGACAGGGGGGTTTACTGAGCAGTTCTTC.